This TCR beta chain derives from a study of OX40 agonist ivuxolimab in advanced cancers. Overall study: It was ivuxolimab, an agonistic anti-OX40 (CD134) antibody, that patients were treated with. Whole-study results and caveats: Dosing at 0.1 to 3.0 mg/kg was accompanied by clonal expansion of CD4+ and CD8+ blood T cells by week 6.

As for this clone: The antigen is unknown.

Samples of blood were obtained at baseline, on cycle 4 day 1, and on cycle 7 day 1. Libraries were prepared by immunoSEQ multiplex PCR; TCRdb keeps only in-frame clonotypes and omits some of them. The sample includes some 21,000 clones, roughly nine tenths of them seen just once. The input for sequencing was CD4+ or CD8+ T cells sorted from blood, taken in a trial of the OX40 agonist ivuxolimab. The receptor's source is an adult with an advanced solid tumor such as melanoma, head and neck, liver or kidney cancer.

CDR3 in DNA: TGTGCCAGTAGTATAGCGGGTGGTGGAGAGCTGTTTTTT. Protein: CASSIAGGGELFF. The chain recombines TRBV19 with TRBJ2-2; unclear D gene. The V end was cut by 1 base, the J end by 11 bases, with 11 bases between. Germline lookup yields CDR1 LNHDA and CDR2 SQIVND (reference sequence). The CDR3 is 13 amino acids.